Listed below are T cell receptor beta chains from one sample, sequenced in a study of neoadjuvant nivolumab and ipilimumab in lung cancer. Clones were read by immunoSEQ multiplex PCR, and TCRdb kept only the in-frame ones, dropping some. The sample lists 25,000 to 35,000 clones, approximately 86% occurring once. Source: tumor tissue, taken after neoadjuvant nivolumab, alone or with ipilimumab, at or shortly before surgery. Source of these receptors: an adult with non-small cell lung cancer. CDR3s include the opening cysteine and the closing phenylalanine or tryptophan. Each record gives: V gene, D gene, clone size, J gene, CDR3 protein, CDR3 DNA. A D gene is named only where the DNA matches it firmly. A row's size may be missing; if present it is once, few, many or a size class.

V: TRBV4-3
D: NA
size: few
J: TRBJ2-1
CDR3: CASSQDNFGGAYNEQFF
DNA: TGCGCCAGCAGCCAAGATAACTTCGGGGGCGCTTACAATGAGCAGTTCTTC

V: TRBV18
D: NA
size: NA
J: TRBJ2-3
CDR3: CASSQSDTQYF
DNA: TGTGCCAGCTCACAGTCAGATACGCAGTATTTT

V: TRBV5-1
D: NA
size: NA
J: TRBJ1-1
CDR3: CASREWNTEAFF
DNA: TGCGCCAGCAGGGAATGGAACACTGAAGCTTTCTTT

V: TRBV9
D: NA
size: NA
J: TRBJ2-3
CDR3: CASSVSALVTDTQYF
DNA: TGTGCCAGCAGCGTATCGGCCCTCGTGACAGATACGCAGTATTTT

V: TRBV5-4
D: NA
size: NA
J: TRBJ1-1
CDR3: CASSLPGASGTEAFF
DNA: TGTGCCAGCAGCTTGCCAGGGGCCTCGGGCACTGAAGCTTTCTTT

V: TRBV28
D: NA
size: NA
J: TRBJ2-4
CDR3: CASSSGVFQYF
DNA: TGTGCCAGCAGTTCTGGGGTTTTTCAGTACTTC

V: TRBV6-5
D: TRBD1
size: NA
J: TRBJ1-2
CDR3: CASRPMGTGADGYTF
DNA: TGTGCCAGCAGACCCATGGGGACAGGGGCGGACGGCTACACCTTC

V: TRBV30
D: NA
size: medium-sized
J: TRBJ1-1
CDR3: CAWNGGAVNTEAFF
DNA: TGTGCCTGGAATGGGGGGGCGGTGAACACTGAAGCTTTCTTT

V: TRBV6-5
D: TRBD1
size: few
J: TRBJ1-1
CDR3: CGSAAQGVGTEAFF
DNA: TGTGGTTCGGCGGCCCAGGGGGTGGGTACTGAAGCTTTCTTT

V: TRBV6-4
D: NA
size: NA
J: TRBJ2-2
CDR3: CASSDLVTGELFF
DNA: TGTGCCAGCAGTGACTTAGTGACCGGGGAGCTGTTTTTT

V: TRBV7-6
D: NA
size: NA
J: TRBJ2-2
CDR3: CASSSLRGTGELFF
DNA: TGTGCCAGCAGCTCCTTGAGGGGCACCGGGGAGCTGTTTTTT

V: TRBV5-1
D: NA
size: NA
J: TRBJ2-5
CDR3: CASSLEETQYF
DNA: TGCGCCAGCAGCTTGGAAGAGACCCAGTACTTC

V: TRBV5-1
D: NA
size: NA
J: TRBJ2-2
CDR3: CASSLYTGELFF
DNA: TGCGCCAGCAGCTTGTACACCGGGGAGCTGTTTTTT

V: TRBV2
D: TRBD1
size: NA
J: TRBJ2-5
CDR3: CASSELGQGGGETQYF
DNA: TGTGCCAGCAGTGAACTTGGACAGGGGGGGGGAGAGACCCAGTACTTC

V: TRBV15
D: TRBD1
size: few
J: TRBJ1-4
CDR3: CATSSGTDFEKLFF
DNA: TGTGCCACCAGCAGCGGGACAGATTTTGAAAAACTGTTTTTT

V: TRBV2
D: NA
size: few
J: TRBJ1-6
CDR3: CASTPDTNSPLHF
DNA: TGTGCCAGCACCCCGGACACTAATTCACCCCTCCACTTT

V: TRBV5-1
D: NA
size: NA
J: TRBJ2-1
CDR3: CASSSGTSSSYNEQFF
DNA: TGCGCCAGCAGCTCAGGGACATCAAGCTCCTACAATGAGCAGTTCTTC

V: TRBV11-3
D: TRBD1
size: NA
J: TRBJ2-5
CDR3: CASSSGQGAETQYF
DNA: TGTGCCAGCAGCTCAGGACAGGGGGCTGAGACCCAGTACTTC

V: TRBV5-6
D: TRBD2
size: NA
J: TRBJ2-7
CDR3: CASSLAGTTGEQYF
DNA: TGTGCCAGCAGCTTGGCCGGGACTACCGGCGAGCAGTACTTC

V: TRBV5-1
D: NA
size: NA
J: TRBJ2-5
CDR3: CASSLDGGLTQYF
DNA: TGCGCCAGCAGCTTGGACGGCGGGTTAACCCAGTACTTC

V: TRBV5-1
D: NA
size: NA
J: TRBJ2-3
CDR3: CASSLAVGGVAGDTQYF
DNA: TGCGCCAGCAGCTTGGCCGTAGGCGGAGTGGCGGGGGATACGCAGTATTTT

V: TRBV5-6
D: TRBD2
size: NA
J: TRBJ2-5
CDR3: CASSLSSGGTETQYF
DNA: TGTGCCAGCAGCTTGTCTAGCGGGGGGACCGAGACCCAGTACTTC

V: TRBV4-3
D: TRBD2
size: NA
J: TRBJ2-3
CDR3: CASSPLGGTDTQYF
DNA: TGCGCCAGCAGCCCCCTCGGGGGGACAGATACGCAGTATTTT

V: TRBV4-3
D: NA
size: few
J: TRBJ1-5
CDR3: CASSQESGMRQPQHF
DNA: TGCGCCAGCAGCCAAGAGTCAGGGATGCGTCAGCCCCAGCATTTT

V: TRBV25-1
D: NA
size: NA
J: TRBJ2-7
CDR3: CATAPPEGSEQYF
DNA: TGTGCCACAGCTCCACCCGAGGGATCCGAGCAGTACTTC

V: TRBV7-2
D: NA
size: NA
J: TRBJ2-3
CDR3: CASSLGARGGADTQYF
DNA: TGTGCCAGCAGCTTAGGGGCCAGGGGAGGAGCAGATACGCAGTATTTT

V: TRBV7-9
D: NA
size: NA
J: TRBJ2-1
CDR3: CASSLWGPYNEQFF
DNA: TGTGCCAGCAGCTTATGGGGCCCCTACAATGAGCAGTTCTTC